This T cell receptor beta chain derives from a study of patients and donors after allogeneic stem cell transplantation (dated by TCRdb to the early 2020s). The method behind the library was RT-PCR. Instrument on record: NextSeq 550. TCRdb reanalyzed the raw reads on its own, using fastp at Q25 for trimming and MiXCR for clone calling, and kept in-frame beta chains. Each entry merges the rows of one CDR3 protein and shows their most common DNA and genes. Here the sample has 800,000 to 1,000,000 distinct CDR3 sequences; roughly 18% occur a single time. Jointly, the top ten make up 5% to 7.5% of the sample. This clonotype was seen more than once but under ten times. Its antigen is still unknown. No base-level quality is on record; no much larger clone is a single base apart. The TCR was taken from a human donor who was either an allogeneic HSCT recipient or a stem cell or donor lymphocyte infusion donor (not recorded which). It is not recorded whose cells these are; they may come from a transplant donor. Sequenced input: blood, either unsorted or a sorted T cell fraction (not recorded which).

The CDR3 protein is CASSIPGQLNYGYTF. The DNA reads as follows: TGTGCCAGTAGTATCCCGGGACAGTTAAACTATGGCTACACCTTC. This chain is built from TRBV19 and TRBJ1-2; 7 bases in the junction line up with TRBD1. Reading the germline V gene (reference sequence) gives CDR1 LNHDA and CDR2 SQIVND. V is trimmed back by 3 bases and J by 2 bases, and the junction contains 6 bases that no gene match accounts for. Including the terminal cysteine and phenylalanine, the CDR3 comprises 15 residues. Only CDR3 DNA remains: 45 bases, in frame from the first base.